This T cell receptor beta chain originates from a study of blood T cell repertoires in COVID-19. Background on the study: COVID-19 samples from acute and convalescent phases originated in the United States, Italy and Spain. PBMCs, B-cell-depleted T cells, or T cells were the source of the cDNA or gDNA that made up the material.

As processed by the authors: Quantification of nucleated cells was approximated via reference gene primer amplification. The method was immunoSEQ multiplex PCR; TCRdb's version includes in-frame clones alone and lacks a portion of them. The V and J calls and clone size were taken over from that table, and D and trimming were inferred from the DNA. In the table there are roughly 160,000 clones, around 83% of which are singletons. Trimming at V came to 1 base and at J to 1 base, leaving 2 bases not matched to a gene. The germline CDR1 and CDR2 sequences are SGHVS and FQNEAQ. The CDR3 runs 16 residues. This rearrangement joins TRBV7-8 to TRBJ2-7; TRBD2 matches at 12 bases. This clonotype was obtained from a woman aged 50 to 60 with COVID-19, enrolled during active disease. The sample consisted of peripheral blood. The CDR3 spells CASSLGLAGGSYEQYF. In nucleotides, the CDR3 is TGTGCCAGCAGCTTAGGGCTAGCGGGGGGGTCCTACGAGCAGTACTTC.